This paragraph covers one TCR beta chain sequence. The antigen remains undetermined. Between the trimmed V and J ends, which lost 6 bases and 4 bases, there was a span of 12 bases. The V gene's germline CDR1 is MNHEY and CDR2 SMNVEV (reference sequence). CDR3 length: 13 residues. Data came from immunoSEQ multiplex PCR; TCRdb stores just in-frame clones and leaves some out. Of 100,000 to 120,000 clones in the sample, 93% are singletons; the top ten hold around 0.49%. This sample was taken from a study of graft-versus-host responses after intestinal transplantation. Study-level background: Anti-thymocyte globulin served as induction for all recipients, who then took tacrolimus and steroids for approximately three years. Study results and limitations: Graft-donor T cell macrochimerism in patients accompanied high graft-versus-host to host-versus-graft clonal ratios in allografts. There were GvH clones found in recipient marrow, and some of them appeared first in ileum or blood.

V and J are TRBV27 and TRBJ1-2, with D possibly being TRBD1 (5 bases). This TCR was recovered from a human donor who received an intestinal transplant. The input for sequencing was unstimulated CD8+ T cells sorted from spleen or lymph node cells, taken before intestinal transplant. CDR3 coding DNA: TGTGCCAGCAGGGGGGGATCGTTCTATGGCTACACCTTC. This sequence encodes CASRGGSFYGYTF.